The sequence of this TCR beta chain was determined in a study of shared T cell receptors in the human thymus. Germline V gives CDR1 SQVTM, CDR2 ANQGSEA. The CDR3 is 18 residues long. The V segment lost 0 bases and the J segment 8 bases; nucleotides outside the gene matches: 18. Here immunoSEQ multiplex PCR was the method, and the copy in TCRdb shows in-frame clones only, minus some. The repertoire includes some 760,000 clones, around 85% of them detected once, and approximately 0.01% sits in the top ten. This same sample was also taken into another study, of human thymus T cells. In that study: Healthy Finnish infants undergoing corrective surgery for congenital heart defects provided the donor material. Thymus tissue for the work was resected from patients undergoing corrective heart surgery. Within thymic and blood repertoires, V and J gene usage appeared to be biased. As related research reported, thymic repertoires overlapped highly among unrelated individuals.

Sequenced sample: thymocytes. V gene TRBV29-1 combines with J gene TRBJ2-3; 9 bases fit TRBD1. The TCR sequence derives from a girl under three years old with a congenital heart defect. The CDR3 bases are TGCAGCGTTGAAGATAGGGAGTATAGGACAGGGGATACGGGTACGCAGTATTTT. This translates into CSVEDREYRTGDTGTQYF.